The sequence of this TCR beta chain was determined in a study of blood T cell repertoires in COVID-19. Per the original data handling: Counts of nucleated cells, estimated from reference gene primer amplification, were obtained. This table comes from immunoSEQ multiplex PCR, and its TCRdb copy is limited to in-frame clones, with some not included. V, J and clone size derive from that table, while D and trimming were established from the DNA sequence. The table includes over 95,000 clones, roughly 79% detected once. There are 16 residues in the CDR3. Trimming pared 7 bases from V and 0 bases from J, leaving 17 bases between. Germline values: CDR1 PRHDT, CDR2 FYEKMQ (reference sequence).

Sample: peripheral blood. This chain joins TRBV13 and TRBJ2-3; a weak D match, TRBD2 (5 bases). The origin of this receptor is a human donor in a cohort sampled during active COVID-19. DNA for the CDR3: TGTGCCAGCACGCGGGCCGGGCGGACTAGCACAGATACGCAGTATTTT. It yields the protein CASTRAGRTSTDTQYF.